A selection of T cell receptor beta chains follows, all from one sample in a study of blood T cell repertoires in COVID-19. TCRdb keeps only in-frame clones here, not all; method: immunoSEQ multiplex PCR. The profile shows some 75,000 clones, 75% to 90% of them singletons. The source material was peripheral blood. All receptors derive from a man at least 80 years old with COVID-19, enrolled during active disease. Each CDR3 is given with its conserved first and last residue. D genes are given only for firm matches. Some rows have no size entry. The others give once, few or many, or a class for an expanded clone.

15,-,TRBV3-1/TRBV3-2,TRBJ2-1,-,TGTGCCAGCAGCCAAGGGGACTCTTACTACAATGAGCAGTTCTTC,CASSQGDSYYNEQFF
15,-,TRBV11-3,TRBJ2-6,-,TGTGCCAGCAGCTACCGACAGTCTGGGGCCAACGTCCTGACTTTC,CASSYRQSGANVLTF
16,-,TRBV5-4,TRBJ1-2,TRBD1,TGTGCCAGCAGCTTGGAATTGTGGGACAGGGAGGGTGGCTACACCTTC,CASSLELWDREGGYTF
13,once,TRBV6-5,TRBJ2-7,-,TGTGCCAGCAGTTACACCCAGGGACTCGAGCAGTACTTC,CASSYTQGLEQYF
15,-,TRBV15,TRBJ1-1,-,TGTGCCACCAGCAGAGAAAGGCAGGGGTATACTGAAGCTTTCTTT,CATSRERQGYTEAFF
15,-,TRBV28,TRBJ1-5,-,TGTGCCAGCACTACCTTAGAGGGAGGGGGTCAGCCCCAGCATTTT,CASTTLEGGGQPQHF
16,-,TRBV7-3,TRBJ1-6,TRBD1,TGTGCCAGCAGCTTATACGCAGGGGGATATAATTCACCCCTCCACTTT,CASSLYAGGYNSPLHF
13,few,TRBV6-5,TRBJ1-1,TRBD1,TGTGCCAGCAGTTACCCCGGGACAGGCGAAGCTTTCTTT,CASSYPGTGEAFF
15,-,TRBV7-8,TRBJ2-2,TRBD1,TGTGCCAGCAGCTTTGGGACAGGGGGCTTCGGGGAGCTGTTTTTT,CASSFGTGGFGELFF
16,-,TRBV19,TRBJ2-2,TRBD1,TGTGCCAGTAGTATGGGACAGGGGCCCACCACCGGGGAGCTGTTTTTT,CASSMGQGPTTGELFF
16,-,TRBV7-3,TRBJ2-3,TRBD1,TGTGCCAGCAGCTTATGGGGGACAGGCGACACAGATACGCAGTATTTT,CASSLWGTGDTDTQYF
14,-,TRBV6-5,TRBJ1-1,-,TGTGCCAGCACTCGGGCAGGGATGAACACTGAAGCTTTCTTT,CASTRAGMNTEAFF
16,-,TRBV19,TRBJ2-3,TRBD2,TGTGCCAGTAGTCTCGCGGGGGGGTCCCGCACAGATACGCAGTATTTT,CASSLAGGSRTDTQYF
15,few,TRBV3-1/TRBV3-2,TRBJ2-1,TRBD1,TGTGCCAGCAGCCTTGGACAGGGCTCCTACAATGAGCAGTTCTTC,CASSLGQGSYNEQFF
15,-,TRBV7-9,TRBJ2-7,TRBD1,TGTGCCAGCAGCTCCGCCGGGACAGGGACCGGCGAGCAGTACTTC,CASSSAGTGTGEQYF
15,-,TRBV5-4,TRBJ2-5,TRBD2,TGTGCCAGCAGATTAGCGGGGGGGCCGAAGGAGACCCAGTACTTC,CASRLAGGPKETQYF
16,-,TRBV6-6,TRBJ1-5,TRBD1,TGTGCCAGCAGTAACCCGGGACAGGGGGCGCTGGGAGTAGAGGGTTTT,CASSNPGQGALGVEGF
17,-,TRBV15,TRBJ1-5,-,TGTGCCACCAGCCTTGGGCAGGGGTCTATTTTCAATCAGCCCCAGCATTTT,CATSLGQGSIFNQPQHF
16,-,TRBV9,TRBJ2-4,-,TGTGCCAGCAGCGTAGAAAGTAGAGGGACCAAAAACATTCAGTACTTC,CASSVESRGTKNIQYF
17,medium-sized,TRBV11-3,TRBJ2-7,TRBD1,TGTGCCAGCAGCTTAGCCCGAGAGACAGGGGGTACCTACGAGCAGTACTTC,CASSLARETGGTYEQYF
16,once,TRBV4-2,TRBJ2-2,TRBD2,TGTGCCAGCAGCCAAGAGGGACTAGCGAGGGTCGGGGAGCTGTTTTTT,CASSQEGLARVGELFF
14,-,TRBV6-5,TRBJ1-2,-,TGTGCCAGCAGACCGAACACAGGCTACTATGGCTACACCTTC,CASRPNTGYYGYTF
12,-,TRBV6-1,TRBJ2-7,TRBD2,TGTGCCAGCAGTGAGGGGGGGGGTACTCGGTACTTC,CASSEGGGTRYF
17,-,TRBV11-3,TRBJ2-4,TRBD1,TGTGCCAGCAGCTCGGGACAGGGGATCTATTCCAAAAACATTCAGTACTTC,CASSSGQGIYSKNIQYF
15,-,TRBV19,TRBJ1-5,TRBD1,TGTGCCAGTAGTGCGGACAGGGCCAGCAATCAGCCCCAGCATTTT,CASSADRASNQPQHF
14,-,TRBV5-1,TRBJ1-2,TRBD1,TGCGCCAGCAGCCCAGGGACAGGGGGCGATGGCTACACCTTC,CASSPGTGGDGYTF
15,-,TRBV6-5,TRBJ1-1,TRBD1,TGTGCCAGCAGGCGCCCCGGGACAGGGGTCACTGAAGCTTTCTTT,CASRRPGTGVTEAFF
14,-,TRBV10-3,TRBJ2-7,TRBD2,TGTGCCATCAGTCAGCGGGGGGAATACTACGAGCAGTACTTC,CAISQRGEYYEQYF
16,-,TRBV25-1,TRBJ1-2,TRBD1,TGTGCCAGCAGTGACTACGGGACAGGGGGCGTCTATGGCTACACCTTC,CASSDYGTGGVYGYTF
15,-,TRBV7-9,TRBJ2-2,-,TGTGCCAGCAGCCGCGGCAGGGGGAACACCGGGGAGCTGTTTTTT,CASSRGRGNTGELFF
16,-,TRBV7-9,TRBJ1-2,TRBD1,TGTGCCAGCAGCTTAGGTGGGGGACAGAGGAGCGCAGGCTACACCTTC,CASSLGGGQRSAGYTF
17,-,TRBV18,TRBJ2-3,TRBD2,TGTGCCAGCTCACCCCCGCGCGGGGGGCCGGGCACAGATACGCAGTATTTT,CASSPPRGGPGTDTQYF
13,-,TRBV6-5,TRBJ1-2,-,TGTGCCAGCAGCCCCGACAGCACATATGGCTACACCTTC,CASSPDSTYGYTF
14,few,TRBV9,TRBJ1-2,-,TGTGCCAGCAGCCAACTCGTGGGCCCAAATGGCTACACCTTC,CASSQLVGPNGYTF
14,-,TRBV6-5,TRBJ1-1,-,TGTGCCAGCACCGACTGGGGAGGCGACACTGAAGCTTTCTTT,CASTDWGGDTEAFF
12,-,TRBV12-3/TRBV12-4,TRBJ2-5,-,TGTGCCAGCAGTGCCTCGGTTGGGACCCAGTACTTC,CASSASVGTQYF
14,-,TRBV27,TRBJ2-7,-,TGTGCCAGCAGTCCACGCGGGACAGTCTACGAGCAGTACTTC,CASSPRGTVYEQYF
15,-,TRBV7-9,TRBJ1-4,TRBD1,TGTGCCAGCAGCTTAAGGGGACAGGGTCAAGAAAAACTGTTTTTT,CASSLRGQGQEKLFF
14,-,TRBV29-1,TRBJ2-3,-,TGCAGCGTTGAGTGGCAGGCCAGCACAGATACGCAGTATTTT,CSVEWQASTDTQYF
13,-,TRBV29-1,TRBJ2-3,-,TGCAGCGTTAATAGCCACTCCACAGATACGCAGTATTTT,CSVNSHSTDTQYF
14,-,TRBV6-2/TRBV6-3,TRBJ2-5,-,TGTGCCAGCAGTTACTCCATACAGCAAGAGACCCAGTACTTC,CASSYSIQQETQYF
15,-,TRBV19,TRBJ1-2,-,TGTGCCAGTAGCAAACCAGGACGGGAGGAGGGTGGCTACACCTTC,CASSKPGREEGGYTF
17,-,TRBV3-1/TRBV3-2,TRBJ1-6,-,TGTGCCAGCAGCCAAGTTACAGGGAGCTCCTATAATTCACCCCTCCACTTT,CASSQVTGSSYNSPLHF
15,-,TRBV2,TRBJ2-1,TRBD2,TGTGCCAGCAGGGGACTAGCGGGGGCCCACAATGAGCAGTTCTTC,CASRGLAGAHNEQFF
13,-,TRBV19,TRBJ1-1,-,TGTGCCATTAGAAAGGGCGGGGACACTGAAGCTTTCTTT,CAIRKGGDTEAFF
16,-,TRBV19,TRBJ1-2,-,TGTGCCAGTGGCGCCTCAGGCAGTGCCTCTAACTATGGCTACACCTTC,CASGASGSASNYGYTF
14,-,TRBV5-1,TRBJ2-7,TRBD1,TGCGCCAGCAGCAAGACAGGGGATCCCTACGAGCAGTACTTC,CASSKTGDPYEQYF
14,-,TRBV5-1,TRBJ2-7,-,TGCGCCAGCAGCTTGGAATTCATTTCCTACGAGCAGTACTTC,CASSLEFISYEQYF
13,-,TRBV18,TRBJ2-7,TRBD1,TGTGCCAGCTCACAGACAGGGACCTACGAGCAGTACTTC,CASSQTGTYEQYF
14,once,TRBV14,TRBJ2-3,TRBD2,TGTGCCAGCAGCCCCACTAGCGTCTCAGATACGCAGTATTTT,CASSPTSVSDTQYF
15,-,TRBV5-1,TRBJ2-7,-,TGCGCCAGCAGCTTGGGCGGAAGCAGGGACTACGAGCAGTACTTC,CASSLGGSRDYEQYF
12,-,TRBV29-1,TRBJ1-2,-,TGCAGCGTGGGGGCACAGCTCTATGGCTACACCTTC,CSVGAQLYGYTF
15,-,TRBV29-1,TRBJ2-7,TRBD1,TGCAGCGTTGGGAAGGGGACAGGGGGGCCCTACGAGCAGTACTTC,CSVGKGTGGPYEQYF